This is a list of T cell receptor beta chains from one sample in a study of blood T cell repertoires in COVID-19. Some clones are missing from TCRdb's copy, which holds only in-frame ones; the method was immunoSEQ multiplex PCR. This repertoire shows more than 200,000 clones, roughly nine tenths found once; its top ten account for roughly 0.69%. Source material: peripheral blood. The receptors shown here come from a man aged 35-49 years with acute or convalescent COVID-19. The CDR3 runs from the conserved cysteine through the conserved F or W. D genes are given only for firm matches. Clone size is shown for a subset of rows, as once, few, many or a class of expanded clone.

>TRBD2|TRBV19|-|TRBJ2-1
CASSKSGRGLRDEQFF
TGTGCCAGTAGTAAAAGCGGGAGGGGCCTCAGGGATGAGCAGTTCTTC
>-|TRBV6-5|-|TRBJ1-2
CAAGVNYGYTF
TGTGCCGCGGGGGTGAACTATGGCTACACCTTC
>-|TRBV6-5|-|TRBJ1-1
CASSYTRGYTEAFF
TGTGCCAGCAGTTACACGAGGGGGTATACTGAAGCTTTCTTT
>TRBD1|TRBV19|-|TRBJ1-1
CASSRLRDRGMNTEAFF
TGTGCCAGTAGTAGACTCCGGGACAGGGGGATGAACACTGAAGCTTTCTTT
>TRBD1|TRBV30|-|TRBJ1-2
CAWGGTGANYGYTF
TGTGCCTGGGGGGGGACAGGAGCTAACTATGGCTACACCTTC
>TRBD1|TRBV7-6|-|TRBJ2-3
CASRPTGASTDTQYF
TGTGCCAGCAGGCCGACAGGGGCTAGCACAGATACGCAGTATTTT
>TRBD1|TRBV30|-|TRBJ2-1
CAWSVRTGLYNEQFF
TGTGCCTGGAGTGTTCGGACAGGGTTATACAATGAGCAGTTCTTC
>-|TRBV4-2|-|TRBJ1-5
CASSSEAGQPQHF
TGTGCCAGCAGCTCTGAAGCGGGGCAGCCCCAGCATTTT
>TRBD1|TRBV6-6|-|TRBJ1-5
CASSRPGQDNNQPQHF
TGTGCCAGCAGTCGGCCCGGACAGGATAATAATCAGCCCCAGCATTTT
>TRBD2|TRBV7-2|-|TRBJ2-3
CASSSRPSGIPDTQYF
TGTGCCAGCAGCTCCAGGCCCAGCGGGATCCCAGATACGCAGTATTTT
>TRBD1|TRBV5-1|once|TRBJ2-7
CASSLSGPGGGHEQYF
TGCGCCAGCAGCTTGTCCGGGCCAGGGGGCGGCCACGAGCAGTACTTC
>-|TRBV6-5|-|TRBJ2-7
CASSFGQSSYEQYF
TGTGCCAGCAGTTTTGGACAGAGCTCCTACGAGCAGTACTTC
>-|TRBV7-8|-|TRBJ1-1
CASSFDRSNTEAFF
TGTGCCAGCAGCTTCGACAGGTCCAACACTGAAGCTTTCTTT
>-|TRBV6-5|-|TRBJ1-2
CASSLGQTYGGYTF
TGTGCCAGCAGTCTTGGACAGACCTATGGCGGCTACACCTTC
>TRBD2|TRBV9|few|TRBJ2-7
CASSGTSGSEQYF
TGTGCCAGCAGCGGGACTAGCGGGAGCGAGCAGTACTTC